Detailed here is one TCR beta chain. Its specificity is not known. The PCR contained 60 Vbeta and 13 Jbeta primers. Only in-frame clones appear in the TCRdb table, and some are missing; sequencing was by immunoSEQ multiplex PCR. The top ten hold 0.95% to 1.3% of the sample, which has 150,000 to 200,000 clones, approximately 84% seen once. The sample originates from a study of cytomegalovirus exposure and HLA in healthy donors. The study, taken as a whole, reports: An analysis was carried out at a later point. It showed that HLA-associated TCR beta chains were more clonally expanded than equally common non-associated chains. In an earlier analysis, about 90% or about 30%: the productive usage of most TCR beta V segments.

V trimming: 1 base; J trimming: 2 bases; junction bases outside the gene matches: 2. Germline CDR1 GTSNPN, CDR2 SVGIG (reference sequence). This CDR3 is 15 amino acids long. The sample comprised PBMCs. The chain combines TRBV30 with TRBJ1-4; 9 bases agree with TRBD1. This sequence was found in a man under 40 in good health and CMV-seronegative. CDR3 coding DNA: TGTGCCTGGAGTGGAGACAGGGGGACTAATGAAAAACTGTTTTTT. Protein sequence: CAWSGDRGTNEKLFF.